A selection of T cell receptor beta chains follows, all from one sample in a study of shared clonotypes between healthy human individuals. Clones were read by immunoSEQ multiplex PCR, and TCRdb kept only the in-frame ones, dropping some. The sample has a few hundred thousand clones, roughly 70% seen once. Sequenced material: memory CD4+ T cells sorted from blood. Every receptor here comes from a young man in good health. Each CDR3 is given with its conserved first and last residue. D genes are given only for firm matches. The listing skips clone size in some rows; elsewhere it reads once, few, many or a size class.

d_gene	j_gene	abundance	v_gene	CDR3nt	CDR3aa
NA	TRBJ2-1	NA	TRBV7-9	TGTGCCAGCAGCTTCCAGGGACCAGACAATGAGCAGTTCTTC	CASSFQGPDNEQFF
TRBD2	TRBJ2-5	NA	TRBV19	TGTGCCAGTAGTATCTCCCCCCTAGCGGGACAAGAGACCCAGTACTTC	CASSISPLAGQETQYF
NA	TRBJ2-3	NA	TRBV11-2	TGTGCCAGCAGCTTAGCCAGGGCTCCAGATACGCAGTATTTT	CASSLARAPDTQYF
NA	TRBJ2-3	NA	TRBV7-8	TGTGCCAGCAGCTTCTACACGGGAGACGATACGCAGTATTTT	CASSFYTGDDTQYF
NA	TRBJ2-1	NA	TRBV11-2	TGTGCCAGCAGCTTAGCGGGAGTCTACAATGAGCAGTTCTTC	CASSLAGVYNEQFF
TRBD1	TRBJ1-1	NA	TRBV7-2	TGTGCCAGCAGCTCAACAGGGGCGGTTACTGAAGCTTTCTTT	CASSSTGAVTEAFF
NA	TRBJ2-7	few	TRBV20-1	TGCAGTGCCGGCGGTCCTGAACGGCAGTACTTC	CSAGGPERQYF
NA	TRBJ1-1	NA	TRBV10-3	TGTGCCACCTACCACGGGGCAGGGCAAGCTTTCTTT	CATYHGAGQAFF
NA	TRBJ2-3	NA	TRBV5-6	TGTGCCAGCAGCCGGTCAAATACGCAGTATTTT	CASSRSNTQYF
NA	TRBJ2-2	once	TRBV5-6	TGTGCTAGCAGCTTGAACGGGATAGGGACCGGGGAGCTGTTTTTT	CASSLNGIGTGELFF
NA	TRBJ2-3	NA	TRBV7-3	TGTGCCAGCAGCCGGACTCCACAGACAGATACGCAGTATTTT	CASSRTPQTDTQYF
NA	TRBJ2-2	NA	TRBV27	TGTGCCAGCAGTTTGAAGCCACGCCCAACCGGGGAGCTGTTTTTT	CASSLKPRPTGELFF
TRBD1	TRBJ2-2	once	TRBV5-4	TGTGCCAGCAGCTTGGCAGGGGGCTCTCCCGGGGAGCTGTTTTTT	CASSLAGGSPGELFF
NA	TRBJ2-5	NA	TRBV5-1	TGCGCCAGCAGCCCCCAGGGGGGTAGCCAAGAGACCCAGTACTTC	CASSPQGGSQETQYF
NA	TRBJ1-5	NA	TRBV10-2	TGCGCCAGCAGTGAGGGACAGAGTCCCCAGCATTTT	CASSEGQSPQHF
NA	TRBJ2-1	NA	TRBV7-9	TGTGCCAGCAGCGTAGATTGGGACTCCTACAATGAGCAGTTCTTC	CASSVDWDSYNEQFF
TRBD2	TRBJ2-1	NA	TRBV6-5	TGTGCCAGCAGCCTATATGGCGGGGGAGGGGATGAGCAGTTCTTC	CASSLYGGGGDEQFF
NA	TRBJ1-1	NA	TRBV10-3	TGTGCCATCAGGGAAGATCCCAGGGGTCGTACTGAAGCTTTCTTT	CAIREDPRGRTEAFF
NA	TRBJ2-7	NA	TRBV5-6	TGTGCCAGCCGCTCCCTGGACAGCCTGTATTACGAGCAGTACTTC	CASRSLDSLYYEQYF
TRBD2	TRBJ2-7	NA	TRBV7-2	TGTGCCAGCAGCTCGGGACTAGCCCTCGAGCAGTACTTC	CASSSGLALEQYF
NA	TRBJ1-3	NA	TRBV19	TGTGCCAGTAGCCTAGAAGTCGTTTCTGGAAACACCATATATTTT	CASSLEVVSGNTIYF
NA	TRBJ2-3	NA	TRBV30	TGTGCCTGGAGTGTAGGCCAGGGTACAGATACGCAGTATTTT	CAWSVGQGTDTQYF
NA	TRBJ1-2	NA	TRBV7-9	TGTGCCAGCAGCTTGGCAGGCGCAGAAAGGGATGGCTACACCTTC	CASSLAGAERDGYTF
TRBD1	TRBJ2-3	once	TRBV2	TGTGCCAGGAAGGGACAGGGGTATGGAGATACGCAGTATTTT	CARKGQGYGDTQYF
NA	TRBJ2-1	NA	TRBV14	TGTGCCAGCAGCCAAATCAGAGACTCTGACTCCTACAATGAGCAGTTCTTC	CASSQIRDSDSYNEQFF
NA	TRBJ2-5	NA	TRBV7-9	TGTGCCAGCAGCTTAACTGGGGCGGAGACCCAGTACTTC	CASSLTGAETQYF
NA	TRBJ2-6	NA	TRBV5-6	TGTGCCAGCAGCTTTAATCCCGGGGGCTCTGGGGCCAACGTCCTGACTTTC	CASSFNPGGSGANVLTF